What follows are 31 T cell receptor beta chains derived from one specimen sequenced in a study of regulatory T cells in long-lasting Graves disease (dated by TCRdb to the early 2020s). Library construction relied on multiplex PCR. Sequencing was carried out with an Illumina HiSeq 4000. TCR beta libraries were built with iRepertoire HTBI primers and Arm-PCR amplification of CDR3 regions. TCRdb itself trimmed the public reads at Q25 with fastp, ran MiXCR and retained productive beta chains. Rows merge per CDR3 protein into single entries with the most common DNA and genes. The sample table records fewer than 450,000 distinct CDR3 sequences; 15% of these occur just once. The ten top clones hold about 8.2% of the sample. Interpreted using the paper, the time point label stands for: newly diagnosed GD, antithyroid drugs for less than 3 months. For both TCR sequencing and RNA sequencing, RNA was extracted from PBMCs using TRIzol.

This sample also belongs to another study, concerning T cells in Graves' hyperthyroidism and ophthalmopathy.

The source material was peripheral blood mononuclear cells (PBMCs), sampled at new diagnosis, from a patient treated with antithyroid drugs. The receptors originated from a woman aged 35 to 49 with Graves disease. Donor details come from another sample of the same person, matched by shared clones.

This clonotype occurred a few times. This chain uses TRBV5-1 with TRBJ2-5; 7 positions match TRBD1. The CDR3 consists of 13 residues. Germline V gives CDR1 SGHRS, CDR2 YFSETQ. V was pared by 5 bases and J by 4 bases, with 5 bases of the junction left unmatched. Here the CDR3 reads CASRYRGTETQYF. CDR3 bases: TGCGCCAGCAGGTACAGGGGAACAGAGACCCAGTACTTC.

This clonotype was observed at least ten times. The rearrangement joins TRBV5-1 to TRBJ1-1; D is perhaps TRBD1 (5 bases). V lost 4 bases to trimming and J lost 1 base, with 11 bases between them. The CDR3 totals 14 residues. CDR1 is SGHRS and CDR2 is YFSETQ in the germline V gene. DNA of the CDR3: TGCGCCAGCAGCCCGTCGACAGCGAACACTGAAGCTTTCTTT. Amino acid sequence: CASSPSTANTEAFF. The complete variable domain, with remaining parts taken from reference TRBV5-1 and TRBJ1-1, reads KAGVTQTPRYLIKTRGQQVTLSCSPISGHRSVSWYQQTPGQGLQFLFEYFSETQRNKGNFPGRFSGRQFSNSRSEMNVSTLELGDSALYLCASSPSTANTEAFFGQGTRLTVV.

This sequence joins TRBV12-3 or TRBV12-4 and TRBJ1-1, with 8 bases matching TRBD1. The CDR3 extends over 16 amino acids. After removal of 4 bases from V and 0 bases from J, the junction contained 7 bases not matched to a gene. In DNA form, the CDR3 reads TGTGCCAGCAGTTCCCGGGACAGGTTACTGAACACTGAAGCTTTCTTT. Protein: CASSSRDRLLNTEAFF.

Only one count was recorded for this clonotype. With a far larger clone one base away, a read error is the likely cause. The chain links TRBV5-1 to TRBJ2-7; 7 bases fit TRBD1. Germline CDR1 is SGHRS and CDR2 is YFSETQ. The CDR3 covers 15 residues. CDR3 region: CASSPSGTAFYEQYF. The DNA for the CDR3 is TGTGCCAGCAGCCCTTCCGGGACAGCATTTTACGAGCAGTACTTC.

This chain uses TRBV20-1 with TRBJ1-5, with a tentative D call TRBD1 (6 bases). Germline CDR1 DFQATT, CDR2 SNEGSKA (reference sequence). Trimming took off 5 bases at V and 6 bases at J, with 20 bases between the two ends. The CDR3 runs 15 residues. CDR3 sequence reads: CSALELGLGGQPQHF. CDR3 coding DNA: TGCAGTGCTCTAGAGCTGGGACTAGGGGGTCAGCCCCAGCATTTT.

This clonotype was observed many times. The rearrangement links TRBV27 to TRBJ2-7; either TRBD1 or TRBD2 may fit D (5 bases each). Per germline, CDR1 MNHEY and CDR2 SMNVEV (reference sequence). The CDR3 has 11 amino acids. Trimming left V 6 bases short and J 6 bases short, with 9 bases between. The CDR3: CASSFGGEQYF. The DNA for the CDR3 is TGTGCCAGCAGCTTTGGGGGCGAGCAGTACTTC.

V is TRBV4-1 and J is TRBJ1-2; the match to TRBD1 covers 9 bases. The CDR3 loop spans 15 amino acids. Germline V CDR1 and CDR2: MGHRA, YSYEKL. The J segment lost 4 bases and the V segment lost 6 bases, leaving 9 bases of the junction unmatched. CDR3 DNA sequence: TGCGCCAGCAGACCAGAAACAGGGGGCGTCTATGGCTACACCTTC. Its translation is CASRPETGGVYGYTF.

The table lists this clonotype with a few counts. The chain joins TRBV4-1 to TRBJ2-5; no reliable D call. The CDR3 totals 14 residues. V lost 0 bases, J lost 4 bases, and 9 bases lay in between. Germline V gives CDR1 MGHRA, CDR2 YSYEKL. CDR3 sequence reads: CASSQDPGRETQYF. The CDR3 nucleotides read TGCGCCAGCAGCCAAGATCCGGGTCGAGAGACCCAGTACTTC.

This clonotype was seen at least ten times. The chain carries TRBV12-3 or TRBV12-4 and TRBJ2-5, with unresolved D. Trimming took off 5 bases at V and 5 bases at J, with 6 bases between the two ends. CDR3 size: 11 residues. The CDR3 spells CASSTIETQYF. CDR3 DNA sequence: TGTGCCAGCAGTACTATCGAGACCCAGTACTTC.

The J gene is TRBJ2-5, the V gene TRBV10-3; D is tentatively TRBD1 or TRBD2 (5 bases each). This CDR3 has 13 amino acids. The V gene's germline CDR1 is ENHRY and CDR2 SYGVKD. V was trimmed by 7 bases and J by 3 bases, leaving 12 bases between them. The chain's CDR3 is CAITGDLEETQYF. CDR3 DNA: TGTGCCATCACCGGGGACCTAGAAGAGACCCAGTACTTC.

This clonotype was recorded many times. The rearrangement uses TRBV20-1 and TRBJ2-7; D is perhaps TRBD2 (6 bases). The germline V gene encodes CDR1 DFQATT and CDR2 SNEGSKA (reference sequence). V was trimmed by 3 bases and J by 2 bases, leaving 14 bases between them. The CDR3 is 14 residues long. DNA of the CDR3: TGCAGTGCTAGCCTCCCGGGACTTCCCTACGAGCAGTACTTC. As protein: CSASLPGLPYEQYF.

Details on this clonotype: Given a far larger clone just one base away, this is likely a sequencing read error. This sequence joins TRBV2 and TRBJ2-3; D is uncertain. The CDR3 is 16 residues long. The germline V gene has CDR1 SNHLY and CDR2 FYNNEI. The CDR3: CASSAERRQGAHEQSF. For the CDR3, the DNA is TGTGCCAGCAGTGCTGAGAGGCGTCAAGGCGCTCATGAGCAGTCCTTC.

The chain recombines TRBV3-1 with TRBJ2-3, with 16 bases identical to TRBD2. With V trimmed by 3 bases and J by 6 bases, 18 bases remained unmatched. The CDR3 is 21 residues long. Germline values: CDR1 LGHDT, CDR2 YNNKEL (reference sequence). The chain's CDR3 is CASSHWYRGLAGGPHSDTQYF. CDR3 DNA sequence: TGTGCCAGCAGCCATTGGTATAGGGGACTAGCGGGAGGGCCTCACTCCGATACGCAGTATTTT.

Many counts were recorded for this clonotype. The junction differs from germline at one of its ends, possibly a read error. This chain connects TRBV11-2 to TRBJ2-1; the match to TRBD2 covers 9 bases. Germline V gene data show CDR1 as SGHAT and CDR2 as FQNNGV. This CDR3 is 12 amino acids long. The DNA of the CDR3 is TGTGCCAGCAGCTTAGATCTGCGGGAGGGACTGTTC. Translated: CASSLDLREGLF.

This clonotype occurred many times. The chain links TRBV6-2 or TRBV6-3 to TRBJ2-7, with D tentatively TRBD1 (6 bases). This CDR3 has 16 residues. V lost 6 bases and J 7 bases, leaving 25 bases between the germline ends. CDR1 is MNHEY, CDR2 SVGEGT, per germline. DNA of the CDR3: TGTGCCAGCAGGGCTACTCCCACAGGGCCGGTCCGAGAGCAGTACTTC. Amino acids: CASRATPTGPVREQYF.

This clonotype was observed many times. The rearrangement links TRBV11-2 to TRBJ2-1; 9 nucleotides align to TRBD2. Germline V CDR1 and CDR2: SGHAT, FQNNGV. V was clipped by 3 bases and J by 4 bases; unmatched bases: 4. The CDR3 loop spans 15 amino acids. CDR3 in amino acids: CASSFWLAGYNEQFF. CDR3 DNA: TGTGCCAGCAGCTTTTGGCTAGCGGGGTACAATGAGCAGTTCTTC.

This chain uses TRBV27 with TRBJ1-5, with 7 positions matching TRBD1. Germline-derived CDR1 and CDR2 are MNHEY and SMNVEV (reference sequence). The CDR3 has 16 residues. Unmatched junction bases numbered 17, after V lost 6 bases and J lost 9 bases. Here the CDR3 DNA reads TGTGCCAGCAGCTGGACGGCCGGGACAGATGATCGGCCCCAGCATTTT. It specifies CASSWTAGTDDRPQHF.

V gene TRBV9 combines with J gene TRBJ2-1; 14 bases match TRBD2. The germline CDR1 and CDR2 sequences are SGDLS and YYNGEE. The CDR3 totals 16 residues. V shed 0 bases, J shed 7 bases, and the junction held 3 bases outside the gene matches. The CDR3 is CASSVDGTSGSNEQFF. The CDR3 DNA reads TGTGCCAGCAGCGTAGACGGGACTAGCGGGAGTAATGAGCAGTTCTTC. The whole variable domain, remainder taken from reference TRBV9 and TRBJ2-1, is DSGVTQTPKHLITATGQRVTLRCSPRSGDLSVYWYQQSLDQGLQFLIQYYNGEERAKGNILERFSAQQFPDLHSELNLSSLELGDSALYFCASSVDGTSGSNEQFFGPGTRLTVL.

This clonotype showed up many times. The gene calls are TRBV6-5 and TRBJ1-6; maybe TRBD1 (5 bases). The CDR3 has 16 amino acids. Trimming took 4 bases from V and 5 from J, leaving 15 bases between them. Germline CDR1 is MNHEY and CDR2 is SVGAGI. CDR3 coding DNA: TGTGCCAGCAGTTCCCTCCGGGACGGAGATAATTCACCCCTCCACTTT. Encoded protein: CASSSLRDGDNSPLHF.

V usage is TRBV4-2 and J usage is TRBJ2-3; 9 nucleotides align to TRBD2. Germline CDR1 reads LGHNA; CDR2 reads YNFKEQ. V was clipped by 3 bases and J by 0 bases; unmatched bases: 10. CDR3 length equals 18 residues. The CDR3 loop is CASSQGFGGRASTDTQYF. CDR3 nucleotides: TGTGCCAGCAGCCAGGGATTTGGCGGGAGGGCTAGCACAGATACGCAGTATTTT.

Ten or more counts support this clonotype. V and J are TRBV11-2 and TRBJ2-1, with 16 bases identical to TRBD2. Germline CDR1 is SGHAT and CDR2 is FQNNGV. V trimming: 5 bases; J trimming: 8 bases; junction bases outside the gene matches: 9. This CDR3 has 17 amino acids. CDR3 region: CASSGMGTSGRGYEQFF. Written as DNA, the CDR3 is TGTGCCAGCAGCGGAATGGGGACTAGCGGGAGGGGGTATGAGCAGTTCTTC.

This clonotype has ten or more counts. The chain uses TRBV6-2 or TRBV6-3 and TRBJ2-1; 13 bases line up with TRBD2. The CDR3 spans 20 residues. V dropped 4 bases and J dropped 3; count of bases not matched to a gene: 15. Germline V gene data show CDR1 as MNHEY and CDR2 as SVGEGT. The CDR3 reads CASSSSRDSGTSGNYNEQFF. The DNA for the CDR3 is TGTGCCAGCAGTTCAAGCCGGGACAGCGGGACTAGCGGGAACTACAATGAGCAGTTCTTC.

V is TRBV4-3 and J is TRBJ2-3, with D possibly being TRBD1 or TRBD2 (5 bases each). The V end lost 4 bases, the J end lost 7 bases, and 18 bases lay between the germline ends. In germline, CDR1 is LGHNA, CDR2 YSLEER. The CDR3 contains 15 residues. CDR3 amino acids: CASSPGTTVGNTQYF. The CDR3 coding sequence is TGCGCCAGCAGCCCCGGGACCACTGTAGGGAATACGCAGTATTTT.

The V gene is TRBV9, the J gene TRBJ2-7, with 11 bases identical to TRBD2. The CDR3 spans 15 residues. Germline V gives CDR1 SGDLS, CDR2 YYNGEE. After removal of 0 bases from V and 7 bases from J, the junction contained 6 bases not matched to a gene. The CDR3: CASSVGTSGSGEQYF. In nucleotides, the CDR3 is TGTGCCAGCAGCGTAGGGACTAGCGGGTCGGGTGAGCAGTACTTC.

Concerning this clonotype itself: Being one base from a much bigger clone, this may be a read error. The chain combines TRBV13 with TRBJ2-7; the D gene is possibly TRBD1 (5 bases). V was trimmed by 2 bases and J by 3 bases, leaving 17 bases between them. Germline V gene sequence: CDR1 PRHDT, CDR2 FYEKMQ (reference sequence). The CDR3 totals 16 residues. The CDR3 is CASSLSVMTENYEQYF. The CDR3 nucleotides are TGTGCCAGCAGCTTAAGCGTTATGACAGAGAACTACGAGCAGTACTTC. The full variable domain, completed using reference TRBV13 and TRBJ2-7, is AAGVIQSPRHLIKEKRETATLKCYPIPRHDTVYWYQQGPGQDPQFLISFYEKMQSDKGSIPDRFSAQQFSDYHSELNMSSLELGDSALYFCASSLSVMTENYEQYFGPGTRLTVT.

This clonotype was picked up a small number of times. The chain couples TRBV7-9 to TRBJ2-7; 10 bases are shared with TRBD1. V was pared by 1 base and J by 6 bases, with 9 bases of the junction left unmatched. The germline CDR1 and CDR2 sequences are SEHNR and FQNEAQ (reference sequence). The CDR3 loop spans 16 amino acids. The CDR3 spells CASSLDSFDRGLEQYF. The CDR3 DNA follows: TGTGCCAGCAGCTTAGATTCCTTCGACAGGGGGCTCGAGCAGTACTTC. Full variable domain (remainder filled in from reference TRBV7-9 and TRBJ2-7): DTGVSQNPRHKITKRGQNVTFRCDPISEHNRLYWYRQTLGQGPEFLTYFQNEAQLEKSRLLSDRFSAERPKGSFSTLEIQRTEQGDSAMYLCASSLDSFDRGLEQYFGPGTRLTVT.

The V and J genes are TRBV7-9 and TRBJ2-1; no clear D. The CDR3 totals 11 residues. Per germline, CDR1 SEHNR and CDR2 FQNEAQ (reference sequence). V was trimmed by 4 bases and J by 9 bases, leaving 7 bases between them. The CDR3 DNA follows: TGTGCCAGCAGCTCCGCTGTTGAGCAGTTCTTC. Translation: CASSSAVEQFF.

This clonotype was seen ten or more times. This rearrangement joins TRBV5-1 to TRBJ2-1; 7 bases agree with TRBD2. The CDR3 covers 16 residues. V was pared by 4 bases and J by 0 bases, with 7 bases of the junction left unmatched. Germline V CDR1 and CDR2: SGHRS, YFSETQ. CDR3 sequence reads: CASSLLAGHSYNEQFF. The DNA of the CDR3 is TGCGCCAGCAGCCTGTTAGCGGGTCACTCCTACAATGAGCAGTTCTTC. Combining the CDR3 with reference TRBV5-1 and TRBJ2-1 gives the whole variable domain KAGVTQTPRYLIKTRGQQVTLSCSPISGHRSVSWYQQTPGQGLQFLFEYFSETQRNKGNFPGRFSGRQFSNSRSEMNVSTLELGDSALYLCASSLLAGHSYNEQFFGPGTRLTVL.

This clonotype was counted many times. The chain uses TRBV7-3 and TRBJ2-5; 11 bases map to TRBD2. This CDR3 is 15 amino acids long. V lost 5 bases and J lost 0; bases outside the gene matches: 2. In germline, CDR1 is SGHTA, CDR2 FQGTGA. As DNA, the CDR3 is TGTGCCAGCAGCACACTAGCGGGAGACCAAGAGACCCAGTACTTC. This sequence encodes CASSTLAGDQETQYF. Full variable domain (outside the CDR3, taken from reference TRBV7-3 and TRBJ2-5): GAGVSQTPSNKVTEKGKYVELRCDPISGHTALYWYRQSLGQGPEFLIYFQGTGAADDSGLPNDRFFAVRPEGSVSTLKIQRTERGDSAVYLCASSTLAGDQETQYFGPGTRLLVL.

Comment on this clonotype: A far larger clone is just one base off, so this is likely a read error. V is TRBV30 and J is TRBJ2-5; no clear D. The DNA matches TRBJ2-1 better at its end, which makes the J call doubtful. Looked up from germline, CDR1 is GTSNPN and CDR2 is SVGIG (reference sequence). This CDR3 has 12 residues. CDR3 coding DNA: TGTGCCTGGAGAGCCCGACCCAATGAGCAGTTCTTC. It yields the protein CAWRARPNEQFF.

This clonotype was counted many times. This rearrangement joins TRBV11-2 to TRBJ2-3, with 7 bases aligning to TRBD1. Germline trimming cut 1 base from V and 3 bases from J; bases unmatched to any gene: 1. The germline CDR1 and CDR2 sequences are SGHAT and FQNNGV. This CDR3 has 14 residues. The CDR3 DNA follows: TGTGCCAGCAGCTTAGGGGACAGAACAGATACGCAGTATTTT. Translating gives CASSLGDRTDTQYF.